The rows below give T cell receptor beta chains drawn from one sample of a study of cytomegalovirus exposure and HLA in healthy donors. Sequencing used immunoSEQ multiplex PCR; TCRdb keeps in-frame clones, though not all of them. The sample holds 100,000 to 120,000 clones, roughly 90% seen once. Input material: PBMCs. These receptors were collected from a woman aged 25 to 45 in good health and CMV-seropositive. The CDR3 runs from the conserved cysteine through the conserved F or W. D genes are given only for firm matches. Where a row states a size, it is once, few, many or the class of an expanded clone; other rows omit it.

j_call | v_call | d_call | clone_size | cdr3_aa | cdr3_nt
TRBJ2-2 | TRBV11-2 | . | . | CASSLLGGTNTGELFF | TGTGCCAGCAGCTTATTAGGCGGCACGAACACCGGGGAGCTGTTTTTT
TRBJ1-1 | TRBV5-6 | . | few | CASSTAGGSREAFF | TGTGCCAGCAGCACCGCCGGGGGTAGTCGGGAAGCTTTCTTT
TRBJ2-1 | TRBV9 | TRBD2 | . | CASSVDSGRGRDEQFF | TGTGCCAGCAGCGTAGACAGCGGGAGGGGAAGAGATGAGCAGTTCTTC
TRBJ1-3 | TRBV11-2 | TRBD1 | . | CASSYGTGLGNTIYF | TGTGCCAGCAGCTACGGGACAGGGCTTGGAAACACCATATATTTT
TRBJ1-2 | TRBV5-1 | TRBD1 | . | CASSSTGTGDGYTF | TGCGCCAGCAGCTCCACCGGGACAGGGGACGGCTACACCTTC
TRBJ2-2 | TRBV7-2 | . | once | CASSFTNTGELFF | TGTGCCAGCAGTTTCACGAACACCGGGGAGCTGTTTTTT
TRBJ2-1 | TRBV18 | . | once | CASSPSGDEQFF | TGTGCCAGCTCACCTTCAGGGGATGAGCAGTTCTTC
TRBJ1-5 | TRBV25-1 | TRBD1 | . | CASSSGTGYDQPQHF | TGTGCCAGCAGCTCCGGGACAGGGTACGATCAGCCCCAGCATTTT
TRBJ2-1 | TRBV25-1 | TRBD1 | . | CASSELPRDSRYNEQFF | TGTGCCAGCAGTGAACTCCCACGGGACAGTCGTTACAATGAGCAGTTCTTC
TRBJ2-3 | TRBV7-2 | . | . | CASSLAPPSAGTQYF | TGTGCCAGCAGCTTAGCCCCCCCGAGCGCGGGTACGCAGTATTTT